The rows below give T cell receptor beta chains drawn from one sample of a study of identical twins. TCRdb independently ran MiXCR on the 5' RACE reads; one entry per CDR3 protein. Among 1.5 million to 2 million distinct CDR3 sequences, around 29% were seen once, and the ten largest hold about 0.3%. Sequenced: cord blood. These receptors were taken from a newborn girl in good health. Each CDR3 is given with its conserved first and last residue. The D gene is left open where the match is weak. A row's size may be missing; if present it is once, few, many or a size class.

D gene	J gene	clone size	V gene	CDR3 DNA	CDR3 protein
TRBD1	TRBJ1-1	-	TRBV27	TGTGCCAGCAGTTTCCGGACAGGGCAGGCAACTTTCTTT	CASSFRTGQATFF
TRBD1	TRBJ1-2	-	TRBV5-6	TGTGCCAGCAGCGGAGAACAGGGGGTTAGCTATGGCTACACCTTC	CASSGEQGVSYGYTF
TRBD2	TRBJ2-3	few	TRBV20-1	TGCAGTGCTACCCCCAGGGCGGGGGGGGGTTATACGCAGTATTTT	CSATPRAGGGYTQYF
TRBD1	TRBJ2-1	-	TRBV7-2	TGTGCCAGCAGCTTTGACAGTCTCCCAGGGGGTGAGCAGTTCTTC	CASSFDSLPGGEQFF
-	TRBJ2-7	-	TRBV7-2	TGTGCCAGCAGCCCAAGACAGGTTCGCTCCTACGAGCAGTACTTC	CASSPRQVRSYEQYF
-	TRBJ1-1	few	TRBV29-1	TGCAGCGTCGAGTCCGGGACGTACACTGAAGCTTTCTTT	CSVESGTYTEAFF
-	TRBJ2-1	many	TRBV2	TGTGCCAGCAAAAGCTCCTACAATGAGCAGTTCTTC	CASKSSYNEQFF
TRBD2	TRBJ2-2	-	TRBV27	TGTGCCAGCAGCGCGATTGGGACTAGCGGTACTGGGGAGCTGTTTTTT	CASSAIGTSGTGELFF
TRBD2	TRBJ2-3	-	TRBV28	TGTGCCAGCAGTTTGAGCTTTCTAGCGGGAGGCGCAGATACGCAGTATTTT	CASSLSFLAGGADTQYF
-	TRBJ1-2	few	TRBV27	TGTGCCAGCAGTTACAAAAAATATGGCTACACCTTC	CASSYKKYGYTF
-	TRBJ1-5	-	TRBV28	TGTGCCAGCGTGACTGCCAGATATCAGCCCCAGCATTTT	CASVTARYQPQHF
TRBD1	TRBJ1-6	few	TRBV10-3	TGTGCCACCAGTCCCGGACAGGGTCATTCACCCCTCCACTTT	CATSPGQGHSPLHF
-	TRBJ1-4	-	TRBV4-1	TGCGCCAGCAGCCAACACGGTCCCGAAAAACTGTTTTTT	CASSQHGPEKLFF
TRBD2	TRBJ2-7	few	TRBV5-1	TGCGCCAGCAGCCAACCCGGGACTAGCGATAACGAGCAGTACTTC	CASSQPGTSDNEQYF
TRBD2	TRBJ2-1	-	TRBV5-1	TGCGCCAGCAGCTTGCTAGCGGGGGGGATAGTAAATGAGCAGTTCTTC	CASSLLAGGIVNEQFF
-	TRBJ1-2	few	TRBV20-1	TGCAGTGCTACCACAACTCCTGACTATGGCTACACCTTC	CSATTTPDYGYTF
TRBD2	TRBJ2-1	few	TRBV20-1	TGCAGTGCCACCGGGACTAGCGGGATGACCGAGCGTGAGCAGTTCTTC	CSATGTSGMTEREQFF
TRBD2	TRBJ2-3	-	TRBV12-3/TRBV12-4	TGTGCCAGCAGTTTCCCAGCGGGGGCGAGAGATACGCAGTATTTT	CASSFPAGARDTQYF
-	TRBJ2-7	few	TRBV6-5	TGTGCCAGCACTCGACCGGGCTCCTACGAGCAGTACTTC	CASTRPGSYEQYF
-	TRBJ2-1	-	TRBV2	TGTGCCAGCAACCCCACCTACAATGAGCAGTTCTTC	CASNPTYNEQFF
-	TRBJ2-4	-	TRBV9	TGTGCCAGCAGCGTAGGTACGGGACCGGACATTCAGTACTTC	CASSVGTGPDIQYF
-	TRBJ1-4	few	TRBV11-1	TGTGCCAGCAGCTTATCAGGAGGGGTCAGGGTCAAGGGGACAACTAATGAAAAACTGTTTTTT	CASSLSGGVRVKGTTNEKLFF
-	TRBJ2-7	few	TRBV20-1	TGCAGTGCTAGACCGCCTCCCATCTACGAGCAGTACTTC	CSARPPPIYEQYF
-	TRBJ1-6	-	TRBV20-1	TGCAGTGCTCACCGGGGCTCCTATAATTCACCCCTCCACTTT	CSAHRGSYNSPLHF
-	TRBJ2-4	many	TRBV10-3	TGTGCCATCAGTGAATGGCCAGAAAACATTCAGTACTTC	CAISEWPENIQYF
TRBD2	TRBJ2-1	many	TRBV29-1	TGCAGCGTGGAGGGACTAGCAAACAATGAGCAGTTCTTC	CSVEGLANNEQFF
TRBD2	TRBJ2-1	few	TRBV15	TGTGCCACCAGCGAAGGACTAGCGGGGAATAATGAGCAGTTCTTC	CATSEGLAGNNEQFF
-	TRBJ2-3	few	TRBV5-1	TGCGCCAGCAGCTCTCCGACCTCAGATACGCAGTATTTT	CASSSPTSDTQYF
-	TRBJ2-7	-	TRBV20-1	TGCAGTGCTAGCCCCTTCCGACAGGCGTCCTACGAGCAGTACTTC	CSASPFRQASYEQYF
-	TRBJ1-6	-	TRBV12-3/TRBV12-4	TGTGCCAGCAGTTTTAGATCGAGCTCCTATAATTCACCCCTCCACTTT	CASSFRSSSYNSPLHF
-	TRBJ2-7	few	TRBV29-1	TGCAGCGTTAGCAGGGATAGCTACGAGCAGTACTTC	CSVSRDSYEQYF
TRBD1	TRBJ2-1	-	TRBV28	TGTGCCAGCAGTATAATGCGACTAGACAGGGGGCGTTCAGATGAGCAGTTCTTC	CASSIMRLDRGRSDEQFF
-	TRBJ2-5	few	TRBV19	TGTGCCAGTAGTCCTCGTAGGGGGGAAAAACAAGAGACCCAGTACTTC	CASSPRRGEKQETQYF
-	TRBJ2-5	-	TRBV4-2	TGTGCCAGCAGCCAAGATTTCTCTTACAATGAGCAGTACTTC	CASSQDFSYNEQYF
-	TRBJ1-1	-	TRBV21-1	TGTGCCAGCAGACATAACCGGGACACTGAAGCTTTCTTT	CASRHNRDTEAFF
-	TRBJ1-4	-	TRBV6-6	TGTGCCAGCAGGTCCGGGGAGACGGATGAAAAACTGTTTTTT	CASRSGETDEKLFF
-	TRBJ2-3	few	TRBV28	TGTGCCAGCAGTTTAGCCCGGGAGAGGTCAGATACGCAGTATTTT	CASSLARERSDTQYF
-	TRBJ2-3	many	TRBV5-1	TGCGCCAGCACTACCCCTAGCACAGATACGCAGTATTTT	CASTTPSTDTQYF
TRBD2	TRBJ2-1	-	TRBV29-1	TGCAGCGTTGATGGACTAGCGGGTTCGAATGAGCAGTTCTTC	CSVDGLAGSNEQFF
-	TRBJ1-6	-	TRBV12-3/TRBV12-4	TGTGCCAGCAGGCCCGGACGGAATAATTCACCCCTCCACTTT	CASRPGRNNSPLHF
-	TRBJ2-3	-	TRBV20-1	TGCAGTGCTAGAGATCGTGGTATGGTTACGCAGTATTTT	CSARDRGMVTQYF
TRBD2	TRBJ2-1	few	TRBV7-2	TGTGCCAGCAGCTTAGCAGGCCGGGGGGTCTACAATGAGCAGTTCTTC	CASSLAGRGVYNEQFF
-	TRBJ2-7	few	TRBV4-2	TGTGCCAGCAGCCAAGAAACCACGGGGTCCTACGAGCAGTACTTC	CASSQETTGSYEQYF
TRBD1	TRBJ1-2	-	TRBV6-1	TGTGCCAGCAGGTTAACTGGGACAGGGGGCACCTATGGCTACACCTTC	CASRLTGTGGTYGYTF
TRBD1	TRBJ1-5	-	TRBV28	TGTGCCAGCACCCTAAACAGGGGGCAGCCCCAGCATTTT	CASTLNRGQPQHF
-	TRBJ2-4	-	TRBV5-1	TGCGCCAGCAGCGTGAGGGAAGCCAAAAACATTCAGTACTTC	CASSVREAKNIQYF
TRBD1	TRBJ2-7	few	TRBV20-1	TGCAGTGCTCCTCCTGACAGGGGTATCCACGAGCAGTACTTC	CSAPPDRGIHEQYF
-	TRBJ2-1	-	TRBV28	TGTGCCAGCAGTTTAGGAAATTGGAATGAGCAGTCCTTC	CASSLGNWNEQSF
-	TRBJ2-5	-	TRBV12-3/TRBV12-4	TGTGCCAGCAGTTTTAGACCTGTTCAAGAGACCCAGTACTTC	CASSFRPVQETQYF
-	TRBJ2-5	-	TRBV28	TGTGCCAGCGGGACGCGGAGTATGAGCAATGAGCAGTACTTC	CASGTRSMSNEQYF
TRBD1	TRBJ2-7	-	TRBV30	TGTGCCTGGAGTGACAGGGGGCGGTACGAGCAGTACTTC	CAWSDRGRYEQYF
-	TRBJ1-5	-	TRBV2	TGTGCCAGCAGCGCAATCTTAGCGATCGTCTTGGGCAATCAGCCCCAGCATTTT	CASSAILAIVLGNQPQHF
TRBD2	TRBJ2-1	few	TRBV7-9	TGTGCCAGCAGCATCATGATTGGGACTAGCGCATACAATGAGCAGTTCTTC	CASSIMIGTSAYNEQFF
-	TRBJ1-1	-	TRBV20-1	TGCAGTGCTAGAGATAAGGGGGTAGGGAACACTGAAGCTTTCTTT	CSARDKGVGNTEAFF
TRBD2	TRBJ2-3	-	TRBV3-1	TGTGCCAGCAGCCCCTCCGGGGGTAGCGGGAGGGATACGCAGTATTTT	CASSPSGGSGRDTQYF
TRBD2	TRBJ2-7	-	TRBV24-1	TGTGCCACCAGTGGTGCGGGAGGCACGAGCTCCTACGAGCAGTACTTC	CATSGAGGTSSYEQYF
TRBD1	TRBJ2-7	many	TRBV13	TGTGCCAGCAGCTTAGGGGACAGGGACTACGAGCAGTACTTC	CASSLGDRDYEQYF
TRBD2	TRBJ2-1	-	TRBV12-3/TRBV12-4	TGTGCCAGCACCTTGGGGGGGACTAGCGGGAGTAATGAGCAGTTCTTC	CASTLGGTSGSNEQFF
-	TRBJ1-2	-	TRBV7-9	TGTGCCAGCAGCTTAGCATCGACAGTCTATGGCTACACCTTC	CASSLASTVYGYTF